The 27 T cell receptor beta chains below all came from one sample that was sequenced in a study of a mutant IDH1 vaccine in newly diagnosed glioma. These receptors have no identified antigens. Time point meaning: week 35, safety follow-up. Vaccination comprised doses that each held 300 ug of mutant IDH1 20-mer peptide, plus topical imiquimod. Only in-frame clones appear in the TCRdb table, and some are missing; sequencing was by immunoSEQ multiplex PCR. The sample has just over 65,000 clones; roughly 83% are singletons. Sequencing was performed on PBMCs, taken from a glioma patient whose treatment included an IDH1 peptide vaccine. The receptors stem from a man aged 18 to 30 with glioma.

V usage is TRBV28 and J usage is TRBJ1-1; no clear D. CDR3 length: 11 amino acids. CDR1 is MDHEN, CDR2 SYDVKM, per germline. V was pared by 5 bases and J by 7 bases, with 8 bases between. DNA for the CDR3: TGTGCCAGCAGTCGGGGTTTTGAAGCTTTCTTT. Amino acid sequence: CASSRGFEAFF.

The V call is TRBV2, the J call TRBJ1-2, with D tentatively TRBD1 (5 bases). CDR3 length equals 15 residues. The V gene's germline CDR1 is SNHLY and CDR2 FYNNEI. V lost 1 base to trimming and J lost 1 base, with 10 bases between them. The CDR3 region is CASSEGSGHNYGYTF. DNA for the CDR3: TGTGCCAGCAGTGAAGGGTCTGGACATAACTATGGCTACACCTTC.

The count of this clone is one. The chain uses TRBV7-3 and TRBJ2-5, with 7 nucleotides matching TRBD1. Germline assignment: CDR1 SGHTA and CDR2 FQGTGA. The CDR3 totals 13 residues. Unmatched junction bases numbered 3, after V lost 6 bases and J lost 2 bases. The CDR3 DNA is TGTGCCAGCAGGAGGGGGCAGCAAGAGACCCAGTACTTC. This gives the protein CASRRGQQETQYF.

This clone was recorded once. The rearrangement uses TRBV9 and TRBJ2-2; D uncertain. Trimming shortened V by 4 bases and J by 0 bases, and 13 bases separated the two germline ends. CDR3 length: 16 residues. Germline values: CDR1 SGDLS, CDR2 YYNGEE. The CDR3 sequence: CASSPRRRTNTGELFF. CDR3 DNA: TGTGCCAGCAGCCCCCGTCGACGGACGAACACCGGGGAGCTGTTTTTT.

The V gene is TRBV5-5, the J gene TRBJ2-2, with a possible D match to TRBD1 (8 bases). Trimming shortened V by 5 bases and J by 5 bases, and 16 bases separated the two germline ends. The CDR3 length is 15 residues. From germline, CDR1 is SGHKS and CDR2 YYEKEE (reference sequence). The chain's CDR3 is CASRTGQGGTGELFF. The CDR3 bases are TGTGCCAGCAGGACCGGACAGGGAGGGACCGGGGAGCTGTTTTTT.

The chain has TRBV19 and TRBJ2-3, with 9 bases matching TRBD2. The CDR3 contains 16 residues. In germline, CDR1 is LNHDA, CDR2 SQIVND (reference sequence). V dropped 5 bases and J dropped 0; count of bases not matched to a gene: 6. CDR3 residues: CASSDGGRASTDTQYF. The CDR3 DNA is TGTGCCAGTAGTGATGGCGGGAGGGCCAGCACAGATACGCAGTATTTT.

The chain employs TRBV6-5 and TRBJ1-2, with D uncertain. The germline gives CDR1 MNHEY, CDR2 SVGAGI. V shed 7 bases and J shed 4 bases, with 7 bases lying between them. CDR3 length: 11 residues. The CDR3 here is CASKTVYGYTF. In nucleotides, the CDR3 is TGTGCCAGCAAGACCGTCTATGGCTACACCTTC.

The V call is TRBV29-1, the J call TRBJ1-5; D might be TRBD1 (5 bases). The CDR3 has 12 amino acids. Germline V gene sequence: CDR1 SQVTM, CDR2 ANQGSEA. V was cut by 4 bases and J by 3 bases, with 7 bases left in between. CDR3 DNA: TGCAGCGTTGGACAGAACAATCAGCCCCAGCATTTT. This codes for CSVGQNNQPQHF.

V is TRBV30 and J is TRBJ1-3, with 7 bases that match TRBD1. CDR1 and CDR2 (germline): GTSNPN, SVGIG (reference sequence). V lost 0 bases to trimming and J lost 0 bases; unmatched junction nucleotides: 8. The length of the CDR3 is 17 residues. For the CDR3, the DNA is TGTGCCTGGAGTGTGGGGACAGTATCTCTCTCTGGAAACACCATATATTTT. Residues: CAWSVGTVSLSGNTIYF. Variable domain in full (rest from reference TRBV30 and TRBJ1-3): SQTIHQWPATLVQPVGSPLSLECTVEGTSNPNLYWYRQAAGRGLQLLFYSVGIGQISSEVPQNLSASRPQDRQFILSSKKLLLSDSGFYLCAWSVGTVSLSGNTIYFGEGSWLTVV.

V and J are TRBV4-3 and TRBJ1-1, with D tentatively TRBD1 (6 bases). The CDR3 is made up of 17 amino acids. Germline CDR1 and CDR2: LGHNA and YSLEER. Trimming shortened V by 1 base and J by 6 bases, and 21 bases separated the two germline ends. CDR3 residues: CASSQGGAAAWWPEAFF. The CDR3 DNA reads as TGCGCCAGCAGCCAAGGGGGGGCCGCCGCATGGTGGCCTGAAGCTTTCTTT.

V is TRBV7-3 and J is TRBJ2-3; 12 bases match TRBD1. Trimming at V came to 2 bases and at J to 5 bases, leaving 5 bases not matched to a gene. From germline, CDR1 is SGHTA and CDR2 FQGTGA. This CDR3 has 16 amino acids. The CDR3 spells CASSLSRDRGQDTQYF. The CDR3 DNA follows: TGTGCCAGCAGCTTATCACGGGACAGGGGGCAAGATACGCAGTATTTT.

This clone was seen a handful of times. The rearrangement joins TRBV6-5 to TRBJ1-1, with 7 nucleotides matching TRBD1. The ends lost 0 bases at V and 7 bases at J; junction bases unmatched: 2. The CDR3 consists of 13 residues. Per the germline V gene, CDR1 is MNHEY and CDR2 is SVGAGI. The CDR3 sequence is CASSYSWDSEAFF. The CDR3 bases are TGTGCCAGCAGTTACTCCTGGGACAGTGAAGCTTTCTTT.

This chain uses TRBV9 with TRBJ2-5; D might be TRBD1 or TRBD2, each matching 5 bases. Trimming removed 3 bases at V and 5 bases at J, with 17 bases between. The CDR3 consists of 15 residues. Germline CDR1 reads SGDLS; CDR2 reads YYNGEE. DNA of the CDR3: TGTGCCAGCAGCGAGGGGCGCGAGCGGTGGGAGACCCAGTACTTC. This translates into CASSEGRERWETQYF.

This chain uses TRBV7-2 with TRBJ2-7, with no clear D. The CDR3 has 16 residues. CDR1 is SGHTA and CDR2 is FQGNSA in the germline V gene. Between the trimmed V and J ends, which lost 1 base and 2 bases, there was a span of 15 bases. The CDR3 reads CASSLVGGFFPYEQYF. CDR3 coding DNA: TGTGCCAGCAGCTTAGTGGGCGGTTTTTTTCCCTACGAGCAGTACTTC.

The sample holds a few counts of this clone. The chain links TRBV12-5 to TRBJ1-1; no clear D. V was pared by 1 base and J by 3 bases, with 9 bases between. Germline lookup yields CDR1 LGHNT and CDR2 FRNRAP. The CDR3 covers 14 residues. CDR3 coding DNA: TGTGCTAGTGGTTTGGGCGGTGTGGACACTGAAGCTTTCTTT. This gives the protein CASGLGGVDTEAFF. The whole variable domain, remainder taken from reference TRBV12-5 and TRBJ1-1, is DARVTQTPRHKVTEMGQEVTMRCQPILGHNTVFWYRQTMMQGLELLAYFRNRAPLDDSGMPKDRFSAEMPDATLATLKIQPSEPRDSAVYFCASGLGGVDTEAFFGQGTRLTVV.

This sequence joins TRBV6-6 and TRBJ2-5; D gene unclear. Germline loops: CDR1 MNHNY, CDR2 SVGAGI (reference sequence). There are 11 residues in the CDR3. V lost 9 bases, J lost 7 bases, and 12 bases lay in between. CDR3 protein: CASRTGGTQYF. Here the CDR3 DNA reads TGTGCCAGTAGAACGGGTGGGACCCAGTACTTC.

The CDR3 spells CASSLVGRTGGQNTEAFF. The CDR3 DNA reads as TGCGCCAGCAGCTTGGTAGGAAGGACAGGGGGCCAGAACACTGAAGCTTTCTTT. The chain combines TRBV5-1 with TRBJ1-1; 11 bases align to TRBD1. The trim removed 0 bases at V and 1 base at J, leaving 8 bases unmatched. Germline CDR1 and CDR2: SGHRS and YFSETQ. The CDR3 is 18 residues long.

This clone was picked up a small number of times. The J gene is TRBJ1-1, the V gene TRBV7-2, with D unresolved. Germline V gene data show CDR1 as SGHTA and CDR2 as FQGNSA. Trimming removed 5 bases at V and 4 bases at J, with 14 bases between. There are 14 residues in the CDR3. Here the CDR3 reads CASSPQFVGTEAFF. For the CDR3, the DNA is TGTGCCAGCAGCCCCCAGTTCGTTGGCACTGAAGCTTTCTTT.

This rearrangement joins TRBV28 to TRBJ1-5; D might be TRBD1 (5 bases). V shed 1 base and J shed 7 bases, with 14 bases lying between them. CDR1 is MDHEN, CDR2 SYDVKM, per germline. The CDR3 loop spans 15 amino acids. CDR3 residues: CASSLLGVAGQPQHF. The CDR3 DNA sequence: TGTGCCAGCAGTTTATTAGGGGTGGCGGGGCAGCCCCAGCATTTT.

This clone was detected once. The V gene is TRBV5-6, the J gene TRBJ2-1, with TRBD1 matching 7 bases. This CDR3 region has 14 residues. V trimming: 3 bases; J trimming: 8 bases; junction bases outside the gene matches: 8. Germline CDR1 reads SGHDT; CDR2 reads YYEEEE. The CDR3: CASSWGTADHEQFF. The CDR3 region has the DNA TGTGCCAGCAGCTGGGGGACAGCGGACCATGAGCAGTTCTTC.

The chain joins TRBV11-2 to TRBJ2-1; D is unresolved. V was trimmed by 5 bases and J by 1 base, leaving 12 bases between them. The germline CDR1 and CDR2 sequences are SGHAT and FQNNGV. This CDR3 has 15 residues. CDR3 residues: CASSPKGRSYNEQFF. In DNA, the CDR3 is TGTGCCAGCAGCCCCAAGGGTCGTTCCTACAATGAGCAGTTCTTC. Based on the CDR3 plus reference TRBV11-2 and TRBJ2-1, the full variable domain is EAGVAQSPRYKIIEKRQSVAFWCNPISGHATLYWYQQILGQGPKLLIQFQNNGVVDDSQLPKDRFSAERLKGVDSTLKIQPAKLEDSAVYLCASSPKGRSYNEQFFGPGTRLTVL.

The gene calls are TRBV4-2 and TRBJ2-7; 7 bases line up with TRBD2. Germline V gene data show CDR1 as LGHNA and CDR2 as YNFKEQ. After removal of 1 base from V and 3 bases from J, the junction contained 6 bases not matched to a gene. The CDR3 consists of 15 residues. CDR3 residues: CASSQGGGENYEQYF. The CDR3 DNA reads TGTGCCAGCAGCCAAGGCGGGGGAGAGAACTACGAGCAGTACTTC.

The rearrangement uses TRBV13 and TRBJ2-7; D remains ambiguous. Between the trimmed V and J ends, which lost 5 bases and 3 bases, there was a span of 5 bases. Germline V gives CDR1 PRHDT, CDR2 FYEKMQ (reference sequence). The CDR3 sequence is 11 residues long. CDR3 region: CASSLIYEQYF. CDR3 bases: TGTGCCAGCAGCCTTATCTACGAGCAGTACTTC.

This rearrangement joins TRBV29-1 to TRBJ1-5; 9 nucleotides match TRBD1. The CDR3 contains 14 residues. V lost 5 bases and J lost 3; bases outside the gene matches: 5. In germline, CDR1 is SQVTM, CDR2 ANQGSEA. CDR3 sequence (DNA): TGCAGCGTTTGGACAGGGGCCTCCAATCAGCCCCAGCATTTT. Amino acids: CSVWTGASNQPQHF.

As DNA, the CDR3 is TGTGCCAGTAGTGCAGGGGCCTCCTACGAGCAGTACTTC. This codes for CASSAGASYEQYF. V is TRBV19 and J is TRBJ2-7; possible D gene TRBD1, 6 bases. CDR1 is LNHDA and CDR2 is SQIVND in the germline V gene (reference sequence). This CDR3 comprises 13 residues. The V gene lost 5 bases and the J gene lost 0 bases, with 8 bases spanning the gap.

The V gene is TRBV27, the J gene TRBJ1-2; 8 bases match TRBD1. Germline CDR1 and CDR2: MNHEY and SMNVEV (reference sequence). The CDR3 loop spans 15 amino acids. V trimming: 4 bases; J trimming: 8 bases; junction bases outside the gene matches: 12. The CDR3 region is CASSSDRQGPAGYTF. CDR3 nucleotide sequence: TGTGCCAGCAGTTCCGACCGACAGGGGCCCGCAGGCTACACCTTC.

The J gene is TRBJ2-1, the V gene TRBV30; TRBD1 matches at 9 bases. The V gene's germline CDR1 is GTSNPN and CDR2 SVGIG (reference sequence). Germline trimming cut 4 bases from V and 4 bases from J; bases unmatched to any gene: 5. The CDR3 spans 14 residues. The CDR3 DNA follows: TGTGCCTGGAAGAAGACAGGGGGGTACAATGAGCAGTTCTTC. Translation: CAWKKTGGYNEQFF.